This T cell receptor (beta chain) derives from a study of blood T cell repertoires in COVID-19. Across the study: Samples representing acute and convalescent COVID-19 were sourced from the United States, Italy and Spain. From T cells, B-cell-depleted T cells, or PBMCs came the material, which was cDNA or gDNA.

Per the study methods: Using reference gene primer amplification, nucleated cell counts were estimated. Clones were read by immunoSEQ multiplex PCR, and TCRdb kept only the in-frame ones, dropping some. V, J and clone size are taken as reported in that table, and D and trimming were inferred from the DNA itself. This table holds tens of thousands of clones, roughly 70% found once. The receptor's source is a man between 65 and 85 years old with COVID-19, enrolled during active disease. The sequencing sample was made of peripheral blood.

The CDR3 sequence: CASRSGFGSVGTTEAFF. CDR3 nucleotides: TGTGCCAGCAGGTCCGGTTTTGGGAGTGTGGGCACCACTGAAGCTTTCTTT. This chain connects TRBV27 to TRBJ1-1; no clear D gene. Germline V gene data show CDR1 as MNHEY and CDR2 as SMNVEV (reference sequence). The CDR3 consists of 17 residues. The V and J ends lost 6 bases and 4 bases respectively, with 24 bases between them.